Presented here are 26 T cell receptor beta chains from one specimen sequenced in a study of CD8+ T cells in alopecia areata. Extracted from the samples, RNA was reverse transcribed into cDNA to serve as the sequencing template. Profiling relied on immunoSEQ multiplex PCR, and the TCRdb table lists in-frame clones only, not all of them. Here the sample spans around 190,000 clones, roughly three fifths being singletons. The sequenced sample was CD8+ T cells sorted from blood. Every receptor here comes from a human donor in good health.

The chain carries TRBV14 and TRBJ1-1, with D unresolved. In germline, CDR1 is SGHDN, CDR2 FVKESK. V dropped 4 bases and J dropped 1 base, with 19 bases sitting between them. The CDR3 contains 17 residues. The CDR3 spells CASSPGSSIERNTEAFF. CDR3 coding DNA: TGTGCCAGCAGCCCTGGGTCATCTATTGAGAGGAACACTGAAGCTTTCTTT.

J is TRBJ2-2 and V is TRBV9; D not resolved. The length of the CDR3 is 17 residues. Trimming took 0 bases from V and 0 from J, leaving 12 bases between them. Germline V gene data show CDR1 as SGDLS and CDR2 as YYNGEE. The DNA for the CDR3 is TGTGCCAGCAGCGTAGTGAAAAGGCGGACGAACACCGGGGAGCTGTTTTTT. Amino acids: CASSVVKRRTNTGELFF.

The count of this clone is one. The rearrangement links TRBV2 to TRBJ2-2; no definite D call. In germline, CDR1 is SNHLY, CDR2 FYNNEI. The CDR3 length is 14 residues. Trimming stripped 3 bases from V and 2 bases from J, with 7 bases between. The CDR3 sequence is CASSDRRNTGELFF. CDR3 sequence (DNA): TGTGCCAGCAGTGACCGAAGAAACACCGGGGAGCTGTTTTTT. Full variable domain (missing parts from reference TRBV2 and TRBJ2-2): EPEVTQTPSHQVTQMGQEVILRCVPISNHLYFYWYRQILGQKVEFLVSFYNNEISEKSEIFDDQFSVERPDGSNFTLKIRSTKLEDSAMYFCASSDRRNTGELFFGEGSRLTVL.

The chain carries TRBV5-1 and TRBJ1-1, with no clear D. Trimming took 6 bases from V and 2 from J, leaving 14 bases between them. CDR3 length: 14 amino acids. Germline V lookup: CDR1 SGHRS, CDR2 YFSETQ. The CDR3 DNA follows: TGCGCCAGCACGCTTGGGAGCCAAAACACTGAAGCTTTCTTT. It is translated as CASTLGSQNTEAFF.

The gene calls are TRBV13 and TRBJ2-3, with 8 bases aligning to TRBD2. Trimming cost V 4 bases and J 5 bases; bases outside gene matches: 5. The CDR3 totals 14 residues. The V gene's germline CDR1 is PRHDT and CDR2 FYEKMQ (reference sequence). The CDR3: CASSSRTSQDTQYF. Written as DNA, the CDR3 is TGTGCCAGCAGCTCACGGACTAGCCAAGATACGCAGTATTTT.

This clone appeared a few times. This chain connects TRBV11-1 to TRBJ2-7; 8 bases line up with TRBD1. V dropped 5 bases and J dropped 2; count of bases not matched to a gene: 5. This CDR3 is 14 amino acids long. CDR1 and CDR2 (germline): SGHAT, FQDESV (reference sequence). The CDR3 is CASSLGQGTYEQYF. DNA for the CDR3: TGTGCCAGCAGCCTCGGACAGGGCACCTACGAGCAGTACTTC.

This rearrangement joins TRBV5-1 to TRBJ2-7, with D possibly called TRBD1 or TRBD2 (5 bases each). Per germline, CDR1 SGHRS and CDR2 YFSETQ. Trimming left V 4 bases short and J 2 bases short, with 10 bases between. The CDR3 consists of 13 residues. CDR3 sequence reads: CASSAGRAYEQYF. In DNA, the CDR3 is TGCGCCAGCAGCGCGGGCAGGGCCTACGAGCAGTACTTC.

The V gene is TRBV2, the J gene TRBJ1-5, with D uncertain. Trimming took 2 bases from V and 2 from J, leaving 16 bases between them. In germline, CDR1 is SNHLY, CDR2 FYNNEI. This CDR3 contains 17 residues. The CDR3 here is CASSESWAATGNQPQHF. The CDR3 nucleotides read TGTGCCAGCAGTGAAAGTTGGGCGGCCACGGGCAATCAGCCCCAGCATTTT.

The V gene is TRBV14, the J gene TRBJ1-1; 8 nucleotides match TRBD1. V shed 4 bases and J 4 bases; nucleotides not matched to a gene: 8. In germline, CDR1 is SGHDN, CDR2 FVKESK. There are 15 residues in the CDR3. CDR3 DNA sequence: TGTGCCAGCAGCCTTTCCGCAGGGGGCTTCACTGAAGCTTTCTTT. Its translation is CASSLSAGGFTEAFF.

The V and J genes are TRBV9 and TRBJ1-1, with TRBD1 matching 8 bases. V shed 3 bases and J 4 bases; nucleotides not matched to a gene: 2. This CDR3 contains 13 residues. CDR1 is SGDLS and CDR2 is YYNGEE in the germline V gene. The CDR3 DNA reads as TGTGCCAGCAGCGCCGACAGGGGCACTGAAGCTTTCTTT. Protein sequence: CASSADRGTEAFF.

This clone was observed a few times. Other DNA variants within this sample encode the same CDR3. This chain links TRBV29-1 with TRBJ1-3; D gene uncertain. The CDR3 is 11 amino acids. Between the trimmed V and J ends, which lost 3 bases and 4 bases, there was a span of 4 bases. Per germline, CDR1 SQVTM and CDR2 ANQGSEA. The chain's CDR3 is CSVDTGNTIYF. The CDR3 DNA reads TGCAGCGTTGATACAGGAAACACCATATATTTT.

The rearrangement joins TRBV29-1 to TRBJ2-1; 7 bases fit TRBD2. Germline V gives CDR1 SQVTM, CDR2 ANQGSEA. V was pared by 5 bases and J by 7 bases, with 11 bases of the junction left unmatched. The CDR3 loop spans 14 amino acids. For the CDR3, the DNA is TGCAGCGTTTCCCCCGGGACGGGGGGAAATGAGCAGTTCTTC. This translates into CSVSPGTGGNEQFF.

V is TRBV2 and J is TRBJ2-7; a weak D match, TRBD2 (7 bases). The CDR3 length is 14 residues. From germline, CDR1 is SNHLY and CDR2 FYNNEI. Trimming removed 6 bases from V and 0 bases from J, with 12 bases in between. This chain's CDR3 is CASSEGGHSYEQYF. The DNA for the CDR3 is TGTGCCAGCAGCGAGGGGGGGCACTCCTACGAGCAGTACTTC. Full variable domain (remainder filled in from reference TRBV2 and TRBJ2-7): EPEVTQTPSHQVTQMGQEVILRCVPISNHLYFYWYRQILGQKVEFLVSFYNNEISEKSEIFDDQFSVERPDGSNFTLKIRSTKLEDSAMYFCASSEGGHSYEQYFGPGTRLTVT.

This clone occurred a few times. J is TRBJ2-3 and V is TRBV5-4, with 9 bases matching TRBD1. CDR1 SGHNT and CDR2 YYREEE come from the germline V gene (reference sequence). This CDR3 is 16 amino acids long. The ends lost 4 bases at V and 0 bases at J; junction bases unmatched: 6. The CDR3 nucleotides read TGTGCCAGCAGCGGAAACAGGGGGCTTAGCACAGATACGCAGTATTTT. Translating gives CASSGNRGLSTDTQYF.

This sequence joins TRBV13 and TRBJ1-2; 7 positions agree with TRBD1. The CDR3 runs 18 residues. V trimming: 5 bases; J trimming: 0 bases; junction bases outside the gene matches: 15. The germline V gene encodes CDR1 PRHDT and CDR2 FYEKMQ (reference sequence). The CDR3 sequence: CASSARPGTDSSNYGYTF. CDR3 coding DNA: TGTGCCAGCAGCGCTCGACCAGGGACAGATAGTTCTAACTATGGCTACACCTTC.

This chain connects TRBV7-6 to TRBJ2-2, with D perhaps given as TRBD1 or TRBD2 (6 bases each). Germline CDR1 reads SGHVS; CDR2 reads FNYEAQ. V lost 1 base and J lost 7, with 13 bases in between. The CDR3 runs to 15 residues. The CDR3 DNA sequence: TGTGCCAGCAGCTTAGACCCCGAGGGGGGCGGGGAGCTGTTTTTT. Amino acid sequence: CASSLDPEGGGELFF.

The rearrangement uses TRBV6-5 and TRBJ1-1; no definite D call. Trimming took off 2 bases at V and 4 bases at J, with 11 bases between the two ends. The CDR3 totals 14 residues. Germline CDR1 reads MNHEY; CDR2 reads SVGAGI. The CDR3 DNA sequence: TGTGCCAGCAGTTACGGAGGCATGGGCACTGAAGCTTTCTTT. Translated, it gives CASSYGGMGTEAFF.

J is TRBJ1-1 and V is TRBV27; possibly TRBD1 for D (5 bases). The V and J ends lost 5 bases and 3 bases respectively, with 10 bases between them. In germline, CDR1 is MNHEY, CDR2 SMNVEV (reference sequence). The CDR3 totals 13 residues. The CDR3 nucleotides read TGTGCCAGCAGTGCCCCAGGGTACACTGAAGCTTTCTTT. It encodes CASSAPGYTEAFF.

The sample holds a few counts of this clone. The rearrangement joins TRBV4-1 to TRBJ1-5; D uncertain. The CDR3 consists of 15 residues. V was trimmed by 0 bases and J by 0 bases, leaving 6 bases between them. Germline V CDR1 and CDR2: MGHRA, YSYEKL. This CDR3 reads CASSQEEYSNQPQHF. The CDR3 DNA reads as TGCGCCAGCAGCCAAGAAGAGTATAGCAATCAGCCCCAGCATTTT.

The CDR3 loop reads CASSADRVGYTF. The CDR3 DNA reads as TGTGCCAGCAGCGCGGACAGGGTTGGCTACACCTTC. The rearrangement joins TRBV14 to TRBJ1-2; 8 nucleotides agree with TRBD1. Per germline, CDR1 SGHDN and CDR2 FVKESK. Trimming at V came to 5 bases and at J to 7 bases, leaving 3 bases not matched to a gene. The CDR3 runs 12 residues.

This clone was picked up a small number of times. V gene TRBV27 combines with J gene TRBJ2-7; 9 bases are shared with TRBD2. The CDR3 contains 13 residues. J gave up 4 bases and V 3 bases, and 1 base lay outside the gene matches. Germline V gene lookup returns CDR1 MNHEY and CDR2 SMNVEV (reference sequence). The CDR3 nucleotides read TGTGCCAGCAGTTTTAGCGGGGGATACGAGCAGTACTTC. Encoded protein: CASSFSGGYEQYF.

This chain links TRBV2 with TRBJ1-1; D remains unclear. V was shortened by 7 bases and J by 2 bases, with 11 bases between the two germline ends. Germline lookup yields CDR1 SNHLY and CDR2 FYNNEI. The CDR3 length is 13 residues. CDR3 residues: CASTDLLNTEAFF. The CDR3 DNA is TGTGCCAGCACCGATCTGCTAAACACTGAAGCTTTCTTT.

The chain links TRBV4-1 to TRBJ2-3; 12 nucleotides agree with TRBD2. V lost 3 bases, J lost 5 bases, and 12 bases stayed unmatched. This CDR3 region has 18 residues. The germline V gene has CDR1 MGHRA and CDR2 YSYEKL. Written as DNA, the CDR3 is TGCGCCAGCAGCCACAAAGCAACAGGACTAGCGGGGAGAGATACGCAGTATTTT. It codes for CASSHKATGLAGRDTQYF.

This clone was counted only a few times. This chain connects TRBV19 to TRBJ2-1, with D possibly being TRBD2 (6 bases). The CDR3 spans 17 residues. Trimming shortened V by 5 bases and J by 4 bases, and 21 bases separated the two germline ends. The V gene's germline CDR1 is LNHDA and CDR2 SQIVND (reference sequence). CDR3 nucleotides: TGTGCCAGTAGTCCACGTGCCACGGGGGACCCTTACAATGAGCAGTTCTTC. Protein product: CASSPRATGDPYNEQFF.

This clone was seen only a few times. The chain is built from TRBV13 and TRBJ1-1; D unclear. Germline lookup yields CDR1 PRHDT and CDR2 FYEKMQ (reference sequence). The CDR3 totals 14 residues. V dropped 5 bases and J dropped 1 base, with 11 bases sitting between them. Here the CDR3 reads CASSTRGRNTEAFF. The CDR3 bases are TGTGCCAGCAGCACACGGGGAAGGAACACTGAAGCTTTCTTT.

The rearrangement links TRBV7-9 to TRBJ2-5; perhaps TRBD1 as D (5 bases). CDR3 length: 14 residues. V lost 3 bases and J lost 1, with 9 bases in between. Germline assignment: CDR1 SEHNR and CDR2 FQNEAQ (reference sequence). Here the CDR3 reads CASSFDSLQETQYF. The CDR3 coding sequence is TGTGCCAGCAGCTTCGACAGCCTCCAAGAGACCCAGTACTTC.